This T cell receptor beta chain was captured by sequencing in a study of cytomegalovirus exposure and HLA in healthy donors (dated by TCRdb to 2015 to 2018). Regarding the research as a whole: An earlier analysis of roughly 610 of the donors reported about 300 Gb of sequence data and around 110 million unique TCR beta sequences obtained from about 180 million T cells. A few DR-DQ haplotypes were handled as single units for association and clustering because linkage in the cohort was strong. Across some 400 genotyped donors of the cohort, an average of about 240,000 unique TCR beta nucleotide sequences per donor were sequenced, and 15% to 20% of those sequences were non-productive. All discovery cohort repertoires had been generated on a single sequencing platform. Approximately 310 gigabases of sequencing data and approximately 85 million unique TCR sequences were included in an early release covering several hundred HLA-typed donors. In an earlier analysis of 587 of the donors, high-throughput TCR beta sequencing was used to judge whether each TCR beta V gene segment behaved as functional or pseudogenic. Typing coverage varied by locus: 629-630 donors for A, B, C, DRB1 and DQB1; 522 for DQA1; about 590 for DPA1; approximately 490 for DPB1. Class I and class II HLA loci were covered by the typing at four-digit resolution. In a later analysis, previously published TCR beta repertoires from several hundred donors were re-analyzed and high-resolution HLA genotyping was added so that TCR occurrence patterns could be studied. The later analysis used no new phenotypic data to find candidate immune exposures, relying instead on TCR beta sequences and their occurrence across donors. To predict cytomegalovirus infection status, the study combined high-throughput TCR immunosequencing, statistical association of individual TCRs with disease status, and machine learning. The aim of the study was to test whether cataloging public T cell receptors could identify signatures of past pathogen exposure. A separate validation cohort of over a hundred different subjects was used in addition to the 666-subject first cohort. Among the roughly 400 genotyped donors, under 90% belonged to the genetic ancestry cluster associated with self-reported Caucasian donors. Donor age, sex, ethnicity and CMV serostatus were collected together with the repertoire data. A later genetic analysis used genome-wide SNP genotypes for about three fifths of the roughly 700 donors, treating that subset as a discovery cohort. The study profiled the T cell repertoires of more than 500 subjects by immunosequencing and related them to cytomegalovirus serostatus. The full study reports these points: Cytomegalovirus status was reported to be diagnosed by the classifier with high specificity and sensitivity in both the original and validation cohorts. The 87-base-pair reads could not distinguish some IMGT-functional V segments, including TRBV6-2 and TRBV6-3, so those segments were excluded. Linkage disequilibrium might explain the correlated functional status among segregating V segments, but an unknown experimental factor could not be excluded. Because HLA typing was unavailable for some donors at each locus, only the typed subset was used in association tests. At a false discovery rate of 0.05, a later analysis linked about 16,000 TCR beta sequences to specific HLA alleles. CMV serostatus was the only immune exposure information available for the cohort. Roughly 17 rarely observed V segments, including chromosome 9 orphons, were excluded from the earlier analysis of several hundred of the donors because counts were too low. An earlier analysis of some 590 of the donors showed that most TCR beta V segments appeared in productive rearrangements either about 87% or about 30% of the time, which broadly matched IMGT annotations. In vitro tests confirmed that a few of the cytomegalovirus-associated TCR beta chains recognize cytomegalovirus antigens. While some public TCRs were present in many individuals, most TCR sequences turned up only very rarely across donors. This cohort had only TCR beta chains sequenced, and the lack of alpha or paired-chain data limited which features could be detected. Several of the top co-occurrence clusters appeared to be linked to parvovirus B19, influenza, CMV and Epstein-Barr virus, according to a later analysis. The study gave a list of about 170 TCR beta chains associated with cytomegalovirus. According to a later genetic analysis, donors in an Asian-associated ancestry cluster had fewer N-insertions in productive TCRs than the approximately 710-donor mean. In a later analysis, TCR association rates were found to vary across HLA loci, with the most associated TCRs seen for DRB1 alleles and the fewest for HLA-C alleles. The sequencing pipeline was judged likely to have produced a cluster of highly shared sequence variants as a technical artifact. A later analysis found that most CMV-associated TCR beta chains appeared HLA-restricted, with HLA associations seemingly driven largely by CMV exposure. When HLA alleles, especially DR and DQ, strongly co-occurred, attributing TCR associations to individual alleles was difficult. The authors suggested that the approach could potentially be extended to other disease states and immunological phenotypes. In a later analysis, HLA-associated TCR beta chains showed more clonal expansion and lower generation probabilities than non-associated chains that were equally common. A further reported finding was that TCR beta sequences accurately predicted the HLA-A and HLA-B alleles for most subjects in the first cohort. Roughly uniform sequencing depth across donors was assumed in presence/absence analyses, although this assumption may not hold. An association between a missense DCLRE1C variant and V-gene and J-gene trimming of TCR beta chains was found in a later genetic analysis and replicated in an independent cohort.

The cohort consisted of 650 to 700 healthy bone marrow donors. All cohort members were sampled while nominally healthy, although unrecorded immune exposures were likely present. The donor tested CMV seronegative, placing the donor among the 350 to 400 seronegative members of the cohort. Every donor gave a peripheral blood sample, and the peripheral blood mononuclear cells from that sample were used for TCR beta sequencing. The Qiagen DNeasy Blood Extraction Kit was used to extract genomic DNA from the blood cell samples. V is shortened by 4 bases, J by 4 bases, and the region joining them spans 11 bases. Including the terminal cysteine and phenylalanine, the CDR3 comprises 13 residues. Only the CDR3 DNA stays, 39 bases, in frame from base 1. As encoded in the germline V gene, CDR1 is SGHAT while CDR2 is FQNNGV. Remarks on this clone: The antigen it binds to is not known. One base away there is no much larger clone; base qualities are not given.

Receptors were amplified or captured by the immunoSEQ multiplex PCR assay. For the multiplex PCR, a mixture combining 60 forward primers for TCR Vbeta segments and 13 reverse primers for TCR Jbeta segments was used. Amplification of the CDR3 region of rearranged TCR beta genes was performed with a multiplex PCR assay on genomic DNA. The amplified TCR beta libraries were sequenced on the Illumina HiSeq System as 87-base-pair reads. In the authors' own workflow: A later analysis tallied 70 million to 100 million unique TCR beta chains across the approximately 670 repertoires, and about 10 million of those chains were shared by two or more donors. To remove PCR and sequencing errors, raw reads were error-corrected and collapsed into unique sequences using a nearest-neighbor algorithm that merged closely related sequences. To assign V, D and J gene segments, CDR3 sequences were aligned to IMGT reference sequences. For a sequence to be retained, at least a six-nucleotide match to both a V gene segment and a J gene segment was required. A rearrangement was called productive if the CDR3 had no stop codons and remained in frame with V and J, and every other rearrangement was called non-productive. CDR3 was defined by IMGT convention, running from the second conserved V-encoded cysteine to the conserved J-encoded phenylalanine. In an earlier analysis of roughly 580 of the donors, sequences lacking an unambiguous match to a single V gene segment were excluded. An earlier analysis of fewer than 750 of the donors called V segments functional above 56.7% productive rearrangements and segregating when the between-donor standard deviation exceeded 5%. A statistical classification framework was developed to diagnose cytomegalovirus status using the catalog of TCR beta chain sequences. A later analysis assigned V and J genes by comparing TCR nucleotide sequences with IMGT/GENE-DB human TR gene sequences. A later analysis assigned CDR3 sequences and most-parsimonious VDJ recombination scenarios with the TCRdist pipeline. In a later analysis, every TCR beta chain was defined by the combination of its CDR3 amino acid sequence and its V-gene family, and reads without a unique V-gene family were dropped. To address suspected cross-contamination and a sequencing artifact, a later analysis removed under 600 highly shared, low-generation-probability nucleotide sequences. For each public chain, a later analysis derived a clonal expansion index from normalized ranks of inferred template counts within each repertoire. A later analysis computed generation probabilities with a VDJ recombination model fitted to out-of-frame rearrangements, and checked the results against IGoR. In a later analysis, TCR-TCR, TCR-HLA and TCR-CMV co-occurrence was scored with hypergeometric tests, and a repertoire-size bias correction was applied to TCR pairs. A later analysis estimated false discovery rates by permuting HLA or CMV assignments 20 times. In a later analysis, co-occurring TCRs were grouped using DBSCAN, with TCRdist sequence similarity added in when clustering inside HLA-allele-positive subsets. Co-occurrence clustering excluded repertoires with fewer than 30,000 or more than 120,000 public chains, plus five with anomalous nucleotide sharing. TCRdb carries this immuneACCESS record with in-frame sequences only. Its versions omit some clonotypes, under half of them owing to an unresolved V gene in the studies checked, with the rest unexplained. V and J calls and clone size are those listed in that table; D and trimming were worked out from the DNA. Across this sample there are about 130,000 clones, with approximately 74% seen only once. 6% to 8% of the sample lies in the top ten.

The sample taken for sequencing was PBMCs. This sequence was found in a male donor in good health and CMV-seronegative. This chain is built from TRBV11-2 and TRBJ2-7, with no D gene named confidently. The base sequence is TGTGCCAGCAGCTCCCTAAGATCGTACGAGCAGTACTTC. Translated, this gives CASSSLRSYEQYF.